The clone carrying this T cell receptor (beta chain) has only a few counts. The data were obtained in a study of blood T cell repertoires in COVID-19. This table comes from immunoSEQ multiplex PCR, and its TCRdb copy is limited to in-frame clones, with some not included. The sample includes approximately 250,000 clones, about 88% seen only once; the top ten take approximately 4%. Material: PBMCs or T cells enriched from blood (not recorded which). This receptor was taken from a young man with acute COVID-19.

The CDR3 spells CASRRTRDTNSPLHF. CDR3 bases: TGTGCCAGCAGACGTACCCGGGACACGAATTCACCCCTCCACTTT. V and J are TRBV6-5 and TRBJ1-6, with D possibly being TRBD1 (6 bases). CDR1 and CDR2 (germline): MNHEY, SVGAGI. The CDR3 loop spans 15 amino acids. The V end lost 6 bases, the J end lost 7 bases, and 16 bases lay between the germline ends.